This T cell receptor beta chain derives from a study of cytomegalovirus exposure and HLA in healthy donors. The CDR3 is made up of 12 amino acids. V lost 5 bases and J 4 bases, leaving 7 bases between the germline ends. The germline V gene has CDR1 LNHDA and CDR2 SQIVND (reference sequence). The PCR contained 60 Vbeta and 13 Jbeta primers. The assay was immunoSEQ multiplex PCR, and TCRdb's table has in-frame clones only and misses some. The data contain about 150,000 clones, over 65% of them singletons. Findings of the study overall: Previous analysis showed most TCR beta V segments were productive about 87% or about 30% of the time. A later analysis linked a missense variant in DCLRE1C to the trimming of TCR beta V and J genes.

Points on this clone: The antigen remains unidentified.

Sequencing input: PBMCs. The rearrangement links TRBV19 to TRBJ2-3; a possible D gene is TRBD1 (6 bases). This clonotype was sampled from a female donor in good health and CMV-seropositive. CDR3 sequence (DNA): TGTGCCAGTAGTCAGGGGCCAGATACGCAGTATTTT. This codes for CASSQGPDTQYF. The whole variable domain, remainder taken from reference TRBV19 and TRBJ2-3, is DGGITQSPKYLFRKEGQNVTLSCEQNLNHDAMYWYRQDPGQGLRLIYYSQIVNDFQKGDIAEGYSVSREKKESFPLTVTSAQKNPTAFYLCASSQGPDTQYFGPGTRLTVL.